These T cell receptor beta chains were read from a single sample in a study of T cells after yellow fever vaccination. TCRdb reprocessed the 5' RACE reads with MiXCR, giving one entry per CDR3 protein. The sample holds fewer than 400,000 distinct CDR3 sequences; 6.2% are singletons and the top ten take approximately 16%. The source material was PBMCs, sampled 5 days after the yellow fever booster vaccination. The receptor set was obtained from a young man who received the YFV17D yellow fever vaccine. Both conserved end residues are part of each CDR3. D genes are given only for firm matches. Clone size is given for some rows only: seen once, a few or many times, or a class if the clone is expanded.

>TRBJ2-1|TRBV29-1|.|.
TGCAGCGTTAACACCAGGGGATACAATGAGCAGTTCTTC
CSVNTRGYNEQFF
>TRBJ2-6|TRBV29-1|TRBD2|many
TGCAGCGTTGTTGAGGGAGGGATCTCTGGGGCCAACGTCCTGACTTTC
CSVVEGGISGANVLTF
>TRBJ2-7|TRBV7-6|.|few
TGTGCCAGCAGCCCCAGGGGGGAGAGGTACGAGCAGTACTTC
CASSPRGERYEQYF
>TRBJ2-3|TRBV20-1|TRBD2|few
TGCAGTGCTTCCTATTTCGCGGGGGAGGGCCTAGATACGCAGTATTTT
CSASYFAGEGLDTQYF
>TRBJ2-7|TRBV19|.|.
TGTGCCAGTAGTGAAACAGGGGGACTATTTTCCTACGAGCAGTACTTC
CASSETGGLFSYEQYF
>TRBJ1-1|TRBV11-2|.|many
TGTGCCAGCAGCTCCTGGGGGGCCGCGAACACTGAAGCTTTCTTT
CASSSWGAANTEAFF
>TRBJ2-4|TRBV7-9|.|many
TGTGCCAGCAGCTCCCATCCCGGAAACCTAGCCAAAAACATTCAGTACTTC
CASSSHPGNLAKNIQYF
>TRBJ2-5|TRBV5-4|TRBD2|few
TGTGCCAGCAGCTTTAAGGGACTAGCCGGGGAGACCCAGTACTTC
CASSFKGLAGETQYF
>TRBJ2-6|TRBV7-2|.|many
TGTGCCAGCAGCTTAGTCCCAGGGCGGGATGGGGCCAACGTCCTGACTTTC
CASSLVPGRDGANVLTF
>TRBJ2-7|TRBV3-1|TRBD1|many
TGTGCCAGCAGCCACCCCGGGACAGGGTCTGACGAGCAGTACTTC
CASSHPGTGSDEQYF
>TRBJ2-5|TRBV20-1|.|.
TGCAGTGCTAGAGATAGGCCGGGACACCCGACTTGGACCCAGTACTTC
CSARDRPGHPTWTQYF
>TRBJ2-1|TRBV7-8|TRBD2|many
TGTGCCAGCAGCTTAGGAACAGCGGGAGGGCCAAATGAGCAGTTCTTC
CASSLGTAGGPNEQFF
>TRBJ1-5|TRBV7-8|.|few
TGTGCCAGCGGGGAAAATCAGCCCCAGCATTTT
CASGENQPQHF
>TRBJ2-4|TRBV4-1|.|.
TGCGCCAGCAGCCAAACGGGGTCAGCCAAAAACATTCAGTACTTC
CASSQTGSAKNIQYF
>TRBJ2-1|TRBV12-3/TRBV12-4|.|many
TGTGCCAGCAGTTCCCGGGATCGGGGAAGGTGGGATGAGCAGTTCTTC
CASSSRDRGRWDEQFF
>TRBJ1-6|TRBV30|.|few
TGTGCCTGGAGTGTGGGCGTACTTAATTCACCCCTCCACTTT
CAWSVGVLNSPLHF
>TRBJ2-5|TRBV12-3/TRBV12-4|.|.
TGTGCCAGCAGTCCGGACGGGGGGACCCAGTACTTC
CASSPDGGTQYF
>TRBJ2-1|TRBV9|TRBD2|few
TGTGCCAGCAGCGTAACGCCGAGCGGGGCAGGGTGGAATGAGCAGTTCTTC
CASSVTPSGAGWNEQFF
>TRBJ2-7|TRBV25-1|TRBD1|many
TGTGCCAGCCGGGACAGGGGTGCCTACGAGCAGTACTTC
CASRDRGAYEQYF
>TRBJ2-7|TRBV5-4|.|.
TGTGCCAGCAGCTCCATTGAGGGGGTCTACGAGCAGTACTTC
CASSSIEGVYEQYF
>TRBJ2-1|TRBV14|TRBD2|many
TGTGCCAGCAGCCAAGATTGGCCGGGAGGCACCAATGAGCAGTTCTTC
CASSQDWPGGTNEQFF
>TRBJ2-7|TRBV20-1|TRBD2|many
TGCAGTGCTAGATCCCTAGCGGGAGTAGGTTACGAGCAGTACTTC
CSARSLAGVGYEQYF
>TRBJ2-1|TRBV9|TRBD2|few
TGTGCCAGCAGCGTTAGTAGCGGGCCTACCTACAATGAGCAGTTCTTC
CASSVSSGPTYNEQFF
>TRBJ1-1|TRBV6-2/TRBV6-3|.|.
TGTGCCAGCAGTTACATAGGGAACACTGAAGCTTTCTTT
CASSYIGNTEAFF
>TRBJ2-1|TRBV20-1|.|.
TGCAGTGCTAGAGATCATCGGGTTCGGGGCTCCTACAATGAGCAGTTCTTC
CSARDHRVRGSYNEQFF
>TRBJ1-2|TRBV20-1|.|few
TGCAGTGCTAGTGACCAGGTCTATGGCTACACCTTC
CSASDQVYGYTF
>TRBJ2-1|TRBV29-1|TRBD2|.
TGCAGCGTTCGTAGCGGGAGTGCCTGGAATGAGCAGTTCTTC
CSVRSGSAWNEQFF
>TRBJ1-2|TRBV12-3/TRBV12-4|TRBD1|few
TGTGCCAGCAGCACAGGGGACCTAGGAGGTGGCTACACCTTC
CASSTGDLGGGYTF
>TRBJ2-7|TRBV10-2|.|many
TGCGCCAGCAGTGTGGAGCATACCGAGCAGTACTTC
CASSVEHTEQYF
>TRBJ1-1|TRBV29-1|TRBD1|few
TGCAGCGTTTCTGGGACAGGGAGGAGGGCTTTCTTT
CSVSGTGRRAFF
>TRBJ2-7|TRBV18|.|.
TGTGCCAGCTCACCACCTGGGACTGGCTACGAGCAGTACTTC
CASSPPGTGYEQYF
>TRBJ1-1|TRBV18|TRBD1|few
TGTGCCAGCTCATCCTCCCGGGACAGGGCAAACGAAGCTTTCTTT
CASSSSRDRANEAFF
>TRBJ2-5|TRBV15|.|few
TGTGCCACCAGCGGTAGACTAGTCGTAGAGACCCAGTACTTC
CATSGRLVVETQYF
>TRBJ1-2|TRBV18|.|few
TGTGCCAGCTCACCATCTATAGCGGGACCTTATGGCTACACCTTC
CASSPSIAGPYGYTF
>TRBJ2-5|TRBV14|.|few
TGTGCCAGCAGCCGCGACGGTTCGGGGGAGACCCAGTACTTC
CASSRDGSGETQYF
>TRBJ2-3|TRBV11-3|.|few
TGTGCCAGCAGTAGAACGGGAGTGGATACGCAGTATTTT
CASSRTGVDTQYF
>TRBJ2-1|TRBV29-1|TRBD2|.
TGCAGCGTTGAAGGGACTAGCGGTACCCAGAGCTCCTACAATGAGCAGTTCTTC
CSVEGTSGTQSSYNEQFF
>TRBJ2-1|TRBV20-1|TRBD2|.
TGCAGTGCTAGAGGTACTAGCGATGGTGAGCAGTTCTTC
CSARGTSDGEQFF
>TRBJ1-4|TRBV27|TRBD1|.
TGTGCCAGCAGTTTGACAGGGTTTCGCGAAAAACTGTTTTTT
CASSLTGFREKLFF
>TRBJ2-5|TRBV10-3|.|many
TGTGCCATCAGTGAGTCGGGTAACCAAGAGACCCAGTACTTC
CAISESGNQETQYF
>TRBJ2-5|TRBV4-2|.|once
TGTGCCAGCAGCCCCGGCCTCCTAGGGGGGGAGACCCAGTACTTC
CASSPGLLGGETQYF
>TRBJ1-3|TRBV9|.|few
TGTGCCAGCAGCGCACTGGGGGGGATTTCTGGAAACACCATATATTTT
CASSALGGISGNTIYF
>TRBJ2-3|TRBV7-9|TRBD2|.
TGTGCCAGCAGCCCCTATACTAGCGAATCCACAGATACGCAGTATTTT
CASSPYTSESTDTQYF
>TRBJ1-5|TRBV5-5|.|.
TGTGCCAGCAGCCCCGGACGCGTAAATCAGCCCCAGCATTTT
CASSPGRVNQPQHF
>TRBJ2-7|TRBV28|.|many
TGTGCCAGCACGGGACCCACAGCCGAGCAGTACTTC
CASTGPTAEQYF
>TRBJ2-7|TRBV20-1|.|few
TGCAGTGCACCCGGGCTAGACCCCTACGAGCAGTACTTC
CSAPGLDPYEQYF
>TRBJ2-5|TRBV7-2|.|few
TGTGCCAGCAGCCCAACCCAATTAGGTTCGGAGACCCAGTACTTC
CASSPTQLGSETQYF
>TRBJ2-3|TRBV28|.|many
TGTGCCAGCAGTTTGGGACAAATAGGCACAGATACGCAGTATTTT
CASSLGQIGTDTQYF
>TRBJ2-1|TRBV12-3/TRBV12-4|TRBD2|few
TGTGCCAGCACCTCAAGCGGGAGGTCCCATGAGCAGTTCTTC
CASTSSGRSHEQFF
>TRBJ2-7|TRBV3-1|TRBD1|many
TGTGCCAGCAGCCAGAAGACAGGGGGCAGGTCCTACGAGCAGTACTTC
CASSQKTGGRSYEQYF
>TRBJ2-3|TRBV20-1|.|many
TGCAGTGCTACCCCAACATGGCGGGCCTCTGTAACAGATACGCAGTATTTT
CSATPTWRASVTDTQYF
>TRBJ2-5|TRBV7-2|TRBD2|.
TGTGCCAGCAGCTCTAGGTTGGCGGGAGCCCTAGAGACCCAGTACTTC
CASSSRLAGALETQYF
>TRBJ2-5|TRBV5-5|.|many
TGTGCCAGCATCGGGACAACCTCTACGAAGACCCAGTACTTC
CASIGTTSTKTQYF
>TRBJ2-1|TRBV28|TRBD1|few
TGTGCCAGCAGTATAGACAGGGGAACGGGAAATGAGCAGTTCTTC
CASSIDRGTGNEQFF